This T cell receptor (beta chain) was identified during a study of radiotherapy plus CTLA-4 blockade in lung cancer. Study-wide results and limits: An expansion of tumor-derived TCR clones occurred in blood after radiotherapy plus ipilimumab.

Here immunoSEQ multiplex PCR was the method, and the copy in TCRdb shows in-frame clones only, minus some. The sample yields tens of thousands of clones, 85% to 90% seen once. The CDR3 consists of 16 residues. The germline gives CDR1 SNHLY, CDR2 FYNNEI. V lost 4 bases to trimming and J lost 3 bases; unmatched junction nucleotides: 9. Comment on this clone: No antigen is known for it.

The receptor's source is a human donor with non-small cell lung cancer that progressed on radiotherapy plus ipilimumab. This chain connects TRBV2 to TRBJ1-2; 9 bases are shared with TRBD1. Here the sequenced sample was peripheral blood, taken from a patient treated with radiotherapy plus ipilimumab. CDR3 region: CASSGVQGAIYYGYTF. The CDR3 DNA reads TGTGCCAGCAGTGGGGTACAGGGGGCGATCTACTATGGCTACACCTTC.